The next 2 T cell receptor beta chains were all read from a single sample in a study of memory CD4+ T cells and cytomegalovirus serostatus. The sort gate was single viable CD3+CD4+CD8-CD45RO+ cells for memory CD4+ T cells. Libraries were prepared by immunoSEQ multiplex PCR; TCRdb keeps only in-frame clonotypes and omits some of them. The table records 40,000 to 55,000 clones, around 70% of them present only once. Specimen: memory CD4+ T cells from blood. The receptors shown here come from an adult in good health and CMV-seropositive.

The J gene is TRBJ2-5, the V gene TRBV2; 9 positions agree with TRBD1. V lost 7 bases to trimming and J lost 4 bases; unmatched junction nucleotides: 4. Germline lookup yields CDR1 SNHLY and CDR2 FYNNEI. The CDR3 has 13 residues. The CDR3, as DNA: TGTGCCAGCATTCAGGACAGGGGAGAGACCCAGTACTTC. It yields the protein CASIQDRGETQYF. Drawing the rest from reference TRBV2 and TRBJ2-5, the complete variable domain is EPEVTQTPSHQVTQMGQEVILRCVPISNHLYFYWYRQILGQKVEFLVSFYNNEISEKSEIFDDQFSVERPDGSNFTLKIRSTKLEDSAMYFCASIQDRGETQYFGPGTRLLVL.

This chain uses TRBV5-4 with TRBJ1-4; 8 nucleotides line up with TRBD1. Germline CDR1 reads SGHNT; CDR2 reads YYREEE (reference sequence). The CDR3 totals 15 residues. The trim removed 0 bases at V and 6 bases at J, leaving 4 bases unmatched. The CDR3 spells CASSLDRGYDEKLFF. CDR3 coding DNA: TGTGCCAGCAGCTTGGACAGGGGGTATGATGAAAAACTGTTTTTT.